This T cell receptor (beta chain) was identified during a study of PD-1 blockade in classical Hodgkin lymphoma. Points from the study as a whole: When set against healthy donors, newly diagnosed patients were reported to show lower baseline TCR diversity. Complete responders possessed baseline diversity comparable to newly diagnosed patients.

Indicated time point: cycle 4 day 1 (C4D1), after about 6 weeks of nivolumab. Each of the patients experienced relapse following autologous stem cell transplantation, and their brentuximab vedotin exposure differed. Best response was recorded as complete response, partial response or progressive disease. Sequenced by immunoSEQ multiplex PCR; TCRdb stores in-frame clones only, minus some. The table lists fewer than 95,000 clones, about 83% of them singletons. As concerns this clone: Its specificity is unknown.

This CDR3 spans 13 amino acids. Germline values: CDR1 SGHDN, CDR2 FVKESK. Trimming pared 3 bases from V and 4 bases from J, leaving 7 bases between. This sequence joins TRBV14 and TRBJ1-3; D is undetermined. This TCR came from a human donor with classical Hodgkin lymphoma. Source: peripheral blood mononuclear cells (PBMCs), taken before the fourth cycle of nivolumab. The CDR3 sequence: CASSHVGGNTIYF. In DNA form, the CDR3 reads TGTGCCAGCAGCCACGTGGGGGGAAACACCATATATTTT.